Listed below are T cell receptor beta chains from one sample, sequenced in a study of identical twins. TCRdb itself ran the 5' RACE reads through MiXCR, one entry per CDR3 protein. The table records approximately 230,000 distinct CDR3 sequences, roughly 7.1% of them present only once. These same records also appear under a second study, on T cells expressing NK-cell markers.

The sequencing input was CD8+ T cells sorted from blood. These TCRs come from a woman younger than 35 in good health. The CDR3 runs from the conserved cysteine through the conserved F or W. Fields, in order: D gene, J gene, V gene, clone size, CDR3 DNA, CDR3 protein. A D gene is named only where the DNA matches it firmly. Clone size is stated in some rows and not others, as once, few, many or a class when expanded.

d_call: TRBD1; j_call: TRBJ1-2; v_call: TRBV12-3/TRBV12-4; clone_size: few; cdr3_nt: TGTGCCAGCAGTCACTCCGGGACAGGGATCGGCTACACCTTC; cdr3_aa: CASSHSGTGIGYTF
d_call: -; j_call: TRBJ1-1; v_call: TRBV7-2; clone_size: few; cdr3_nt: TGTGCCAGCAGATCCGGACCGCTGCAGGTTTTCTTT; cdr3_aa: CASRSGPLQVFF
d_call: -; j_call: TRBJ1-1; v_call: TRBV12-3/TRBV12-4; clone_size: few; cdr3_nt: TGTGCCAGCAGTTTACCCCAGGATCACACTGAAGCTTTCTTT; cdr3_aa: CASSLPQDHTEAFF
d_call: TRBD1; j_call: TRBJ2-7; v_call: TRBV5-1; clone_size: many; cdr3_nt: TGCGCCAGCAGCGGGACAGGAGCCTACGAGCAGTACTTC; cdr3_aa: CASSGTGAYEQYF
d_call: -; j_call: TRBJ2-5; v_call: TRBV12-3/TRBV12-4; clone_size: many; cdr3_nt: TGTGCCAGCAGTTTCCGCGGACTACAAGAGACCCAGTACTTC; cdr3_aa: CASSFRGLQETQYF
d_call: -; j_call: TRBJ2-7; v_call: TRBV15; clone_size: many; cdr3_nt: TGTGCCACCAGCGACACGGGAACTAGAGTCCCCTACGAGCAGTACTTC; cdr3_aa: CATSDTGTRVPYEQYF
d_call: TRBD2; j_call: TRBJ2-7; v_call: TRBV29-1; clone_size: many; cdr3_nt: TGCAGCGCTCTCGGGGGGGCAGCCTACGAGCAGTACTTC; cdr3_aa: CSALGGAAYEQYF
d_call: TRBD2; j_call: TRBJ2-2; v_call: TRBV4-1; clone_size: few; cdr3_nt: TGCGCCAGCAGCCATATTAGCGGGGGGTTCGCCGGGGAGCTGTTTTTT; cdr3_aa: CASSHISGGFAGELFF
d_call: TRBD2; j_call: TRBJ2-1; v_call: TRBV9; clone_size: many; cdr3_nt: TGTGCCAGCAGCTTGAGGACTAGCGAGCCTGAGCAGTTCTTC; cdr3_aa: CASSLRTSEPEQFF
d_call: -; j_call: TRBJ1-2; v_call: TRBV29-1; clone_size: -; cdr3_nt: TGCAGCGTTGATGTTGTGAGTTTGGGCTCGCTCGGGGGCTACACCTTC; cdr3_aa: CSVDVVSLGSLGGYTF
d_call: -; j_call: TRBJ1-2; v_call: TRBV9; clone_size: -; cdr3_nt: TGTGCCAGCAGCGTAGAGAACGCCGCTAACTATGGCTACACCTTC; cdr3_aa: CASSVENAANYGYTF
d_call: -; j_call: TRBJ1-2; v_call: TRBV6-1; clone_size: few; cdr3_nt: TGTGCCAGCAGCTTGACAGCCGAGAATTCTAACTATGGCTACACCTTC; cdr3_aa: CASSLTAENSNYGYTF
d_call: -; j_call: TRBJ1-2; v_call: TRBV21-1; clone_size: few; cdr3_nt: TGTGCCAGCAGCACTGTCCCTCGTGGCTACACCTTC; cdr3_aa: CASSTVPRGYTF
d_call: -; j_call: TRBJ2-7; v_call: TRBV11-2; clone_size: many; cdr3_nt: TGTGCCAGCAGCTTAGGCTTAGGCGGATCCTACGAGCAGTACTTC; cdr3_aa: CASSLGLGGSYEQYF
d_call: -; j_call: TRBJ2-1; v_call: TRBV7-9; clone_size: few; cdr3_nt: TGTGCCAGCAGTAACAGCCGAAGAGCGACCTACAATGAGCAGTTCTTC; cdr3_aa: CASSNSRRATYNEQFF
d_call: -; j_call: TRBJ2-7; v_call: TRBV5-5; clone_size: many; cdr3_nt: TGTGCCAGCAGCATCCGGGCCTCTAAATACGAGCAGTACTTC; cdr3_aa: CASSIRASKYEQYF
d_call: -; j_call: TRBJ2-1; v_call: TRBV7-7; clone_size: -; cdr3_nt: TGTGCCAGCAGCTTAGTCGAAAGCTCCTACAATGAGCAGTTCTTC; cdr3_aa: CASSLVESSYNEQFF
d_call: -; j_call: TRBJ1-1; v_call: TRBV6-1; clone_size: -; cdr3_nt: TGTGCCAGCAGTGAAAGGGCCGTAGTTCTCCGCTGGGAAGCTTTCTTT; cdr3_aa: CASSERAVVLRWEAFF
d_call: TRBD2; j_call: TRBJ2-1; v_call: TRBV14; clone_size: many; cdr3_nt: TGTGCCAGCGGTTTTGCGGGAGGGAGCAATGAGCAGTTCTTC; cdr3_aa: CASGFAGGSNEQFF
d_call: -; j_call: TRBJ2-1; v_call: TRBV7-2; clone_size: -; cdr3_nt: TGTGCCAGCAGCTTGCCCCCCGACTTCTACGATGAGCAGTTCTTC; cdr3_aa: CASSLPPDFYDEQFF
d_call: TRBD2; j_call: TRBJ2-3; v_call: TRBV11-3; clone_size: few; cdr3_nt: TGTGCCAGCAGCCCCCCCACTAGCGGGGGGGCAGGTGATACGCAGTATTTT; cdr3_aa: CASSPPTSGGAGDTQYF
d_call: -; j_call: TRBJ1-1; v_call: TRBV30; clone_size: few; cdr3_nt: TGTGCCTGGAGTCCGGTAGGCACTGAAGCTTTCTTT; cdr3_aa: CAWSPVGTEAFF
d_call: TRBD1; j_call: TRBJ2-2; v_call: TRBV2; clone_size: -; cdr3_nt: TGTGCCAGCCATGACAGGGCGATAGGCACCGGGGAGCTGTTTTTT; cdr3_aa: CASHDRAIGTGELFF
d_call: -; j_call: TRBJ1-1; v_call: TRBV12-5; clone_size: many; cdr3_nt: TGTGCTGCTCCCGGGGGGGGCACTGAAGCTTTCTTT; cdr3_aa: CAAPGGGTEAFF
d_call: -; j_call: TRBJ2-4; v_call: TRBV29-1; clone_size: -; cdr3_nt: TGCAGCGTTGTTAGCAAGAACATTCAGTACTTC; cdr3_aa: CSVVSKNIQYF
d_call: TRBD2; j_call: TRBJ2-7; v_call: TRBV12-3/TRBV12-4; clone_size: many; cdr3_nt: TGTGCCAGCAGTCCCGGGACTAGCGAATTTGTCGAGCAGTACTTC; cdr3_aa: CASSPGTSEFVEQYF
d_call: TRBD2; j_call: TRBJ2-1; v_call: TRBV4-3; clone_size: many; cdr3_nt: TGCGCCAGCAGCCCAGGACTAGCGGACAACAATGAGCAGTTCTTC; cdr3_aa: CASSPGLADNNEQFF
d_call: -; j_call: TRBJ2-7; v_call: TRBV13; clone_size: few; cdr3_nt: TGTGCCAGCAGCTTAGGGCGGGCATCGGGCTCCTACGAGCAGTACTTC; cdr3_aa: CASSLGRASGSYEQYF
d_call: -; j_call: TRBJ1-1; v_call: TRBV15; clone_size: few; cdr3_nt: TGTGCCACCAGCAGAGGGTGGAACACTGAAGCTTTCTTT; cdr3_aa: CATSRGWNTEAFF
d_call: -; j_call: TRBJ2-7; v_call: TRBV9; clone_size: few; cdr3_nt: TGTGCCAGCAGCGCCTCCGAGGGGACCTACGAGCAGTACTTC; cdr3_aa: CASSASEGTYEQYF
d_call: -; j_call: TRBJ2-1; v_call: TRBV14; clone_size: many; cdr3_nt: TGTGCCAGCAGCCGCCTAGGGGCGGGCCTTAACAATGAGCAGTTCTTC; cdr3_aa: CASSRLGAGLNNEQFF
d_call: -; j_call: TRBJ2-5; v_call: TRBV20-1; clone_size: few; cdr3_nt: TGCAGTGCTCCGGGTACGGAAGAGACCCAGTACTTC; cdr3_aa: CSAPGTEETQYF
d_call: TRBD2; j_call: TRBJ2-1; v_call: TRBV9; clone_size: few; cdr3_nt: TGTGCCACCTCCGGGACTAGTACGTCTGAGCAGTTCTTC; cdr3_aa: CATSGTSTSEQFF
d_call: -; j_call: TRBJ1-6; v_call: TRBV14; clone_size: few; cdr3_nt: TGTGCCAGCAGCCTTCAGGGGCTTTGGAATTCACCCCTCCACTTT; cdr3_aa: CASSLQGLWNSPLHF
d_call: -; j_call: TRBJ2-1; v_call: TRBV27; clone_size: many; cdr3_nt: TGTGCCAGCAGTGGGGGAGAGGGCGGGCCGTACAATGAGCAGTTCTTC; cdr3_aa: CASSGGEGGPYNEQFF
d_call: -; j_call: TRBJ2-7; v_call: TRBV5-1; clone_size: -; cdr3_nt: TGCGCCAGCAGCCTAGAGGCCAACGAGCAGTACTTC; cdr3_aa: CASSLEANEQYF
d_call: TRBD1; j_call: TRBJ2-3; v_call: TRBV6-1; clone_size: many; cdr3_nt: TGTGCCAGCAGTCCCGGGACAGGGGTAGGCACAGATACGCAGTATTTT; cdr3_aa: CASSPGTGVGTDTQYF
d_call: -; j_call: TRBJ2-3; v_call: TRBV6-1; clone_size: few; cdr3_nt: TGTGCCAGCAGTGGGATACAGGGTTGGAGCACAGATACGCAGTATTTT; cdr3_aa: CASSGIQGWSTDTQYF
d_call: TRBD1; j_call: TRBJ2-7; v_call: TRBV7-6; clone_size: many; cdr3_nt: TGTGCCAGCAGCTCACAGGGGAGCGTCTACTACGAGCAGTACTTC; cdr3_aa: CASSSQGSVYYEQYF
d_call: -; j_call: TRBJ1-1; v_call: TRBV19; clone_size: -; cdr3_nt: TGTGCCAGTAGTATGTGGGGAGCTGAAGCTTTCTTT; cdr3_aa: CASSMWGAEAFF
d_call: -; j_call: TRBJ1-2; v_call: TRBV12-3/TRBV12-4; clone_size: many; cdr3_nt: TGTGCCAGCAGTGTGGGCGGGGATGGCTACACCTTC; cdr3_aa: CASSVGGDGYTF
d_call: -; j_call: TRBJ1-1; v_call: TRBV19; clone_size: few; cdr3_nt: TGTGCCAGTGTTTGGGTCGGGGGCACTGAAGCTTTCTTT; cdr3_aa: CASVWVGGTEAFF
d_call: -; j_call: TRBJ1-2; v_call: TRBV9; clone_size: -; cdr3_nt: TGTGCCAGCAGCGCCGTAGGACAAGGGTTCACAGGAGGCTACACCTTC; cdr3_aa: CASSAVGQGFTGGYTF
d_call: -; j_call: TRBJ2-7; v_call: TRBV6-1; clone_size: -; cdr3_nt: TGTGCCAGCAGACTGGGGGGGCCCCTCCCGGGCGAGCAGTACTTC; cdr3_aa: CASRLGGPLPGEQYF
d_call: -; j_call: TRBJ2-1; v_call: TRBV7-9; clone_size: few; cdr3_nt: TGTGCCAGCAGCTTGGACGGGGAGCAGTTCTTC; cdr3_aa: CASSLDGEQFF
d_call: -; j_call: TRBJ1-4; v_call: TRBV25-1; clone_size: once; cdr3_nt: TGTGCCAGCAGAGTGGACAGTGAAAAACTGTTTTTT; cdr3_aa: CASRVDSEKLFF
d_call: -; j_call: TRBJ2-5; v_call: TRBV2; clone_size: few; cdr3_nt: TGTGCCTCTCTCAGCCGGGTCCGCGAGACCCAGTACTTC; cdr3_aa: CASLSRVRETQYF
d_call: -; j_call: TRBJ1-6; v_call: TRBV27; clone_size: -; cdr3_nt: TGTGCCAGCAGTTTGGGGCAGAAGAGCTCACCCCTCCACTTT; cdr3_aa: CASSLGQKSSPLHF
d_call: -; j_call: TRBJ1-3; v_call: TRBV7-9; clone_size: many; cdr3_nt: TGTGCCAGCAGCCCTTCGACAGACTACTCTGGAAACACCATATATTTT; cdr3_aa: CASSPSTDYSGNTIYF
d_call: -; j_call: TRBJ2-5; v_call: TRBV20-1; clone_size: -; cdr3_nt: TGCAGTGCTAGCGAGGGGAGAGAGACCCAGTACTTC; cdr3_aa: CSASEGRETQYF
d_call: -; j_call: TRBJ2-1; v_call: TRBV12-3/TRBV12-4; clone_size: -; cdr3_nt: TGTGCCAGCAAGGGGACATACTCCTACAATGAGCAGTTCTTC; cdr3_aa: CASKGTYSYNEQFF
d_call: -; j_call: TRBJ1-2; v_call: TRBV7-9; clone_size: -; cdr3_nt: TGTGCCAGCAGATCAGGGGAAGGCTATGGCTACACCTTC; cdr3_aa: CASRSGEGYGYTF
d_call: -; j_call: TRBJ2-2; v_call: TRBV15; clone_size: many; cdr3_nt: TGTGCCACCAGCCTTCCTACGGGTTCCCTAGGTACCGGGGAGCTGTTTTTT; cdr3_aa: CATSLPTGSLGTGELFF
d_call: TRBD2; j_call: TRBJ2-1; v_call: TRBV20-1; clone_size: -; cdr3_nt: TGCAGTGCTAGGGGGCTAGCGGGAGGTTCCTACAATGAGCAGTTCTTC; cdr3_aa: CSARGLAGGSYNEQFF
d_call: TRBD1; j_call: TRBJ1-5; v_call: TRBV20-1; clone_size: few; cdr3_nt: TGCAGTGCTAAAGACAGGGCCGAGCCCCAGCATTTT; cdr3_aa: CSAKDRAEPQHF
d_call: -; j_call: TRBJ2-1; v_call: TRBV7-9; clone_size: many; cdr3_nt: TGTGCCAGCAGCTTAAGCGAAAGCTCCTACAATGAGCAGTTCTTC; cdr3_aa: CASSLSESSYNEQFF
d_call: -; j_call: TRBJ2-7; v_call: TRBV2; clone_size: few; cdr3_nt: TGTGCCAGCAGTGAAGCAGGAAGAGGATACGAGCAGTACTTC; cdr3_aa: CASSEAGRGYEQYF